The next 27 T cell receptor beta chains were all read from a single sample in a study of T cells in tuberculosis. Produced via immunoSEQ multiplex PCR; TCRdb's table is partial and in-frame only. The sample records 25,000 to 35,000 clones, roughly 95% being singletons. Sequencing was carried out using PBMCs. The receptors were sampled from a donor between 10 and 29 years old with latent tuberculosis or without tuberculosis infection.

This clone has just one count. The chain is built from TRBV5-4 and TRBJ2-2; unclear D gene. This CDR3 is built from 16 residues. CDR1 and CDR2 (germline): SGHNT, YYREEE (reference sequence). The V and J ends lost 3 bases and 2 bases respectively, with 14 bases between them. The CDR3 region is CASSSPLGPNTGELFF. The CDR3 DNA reads TGTGCCAGCAGCTCTCCTCTCGGTCCAAACACCGGGGAGCTGTTTTTT.

This chain connects TRBV7-3 to TRBJ2-1; D gene ambiguous. Germline V gene data show CDR1 as SGHTA and CDR2 as FQGTGA. V lost 5 bases and J lost 6, with 11 bases in between. The CDR3 is 13 amino acids. The CDR3 region is CASSPIPSNEQFF. CDR3 bases: TGTGCCAGCAGCCCAATTCCGAGCAATGAGCAGTTCTTC.

This clone was seen just once. This chain connects TRBV10-1 to TRBJ2-3, with 10 bases fitting TRBD2. The CDR3 loop spans 15 amino acids. Germline V gene lookup returns CDR1 WNHNN and CDR2 SYGVQD (reference sequence). V shed 5 bases and J 2 bases; nucleotides not matched to a gene: 4. The CDR3: CASSLGTSVTDTQYF. The CDR3 region has the DNA TGCGCCAGCAGTCTTGGGACTAGCGTCACAGATACGCAGTATTTT.

The rearrangement joins TRBV4-1 to TRBJ2-7, with 9 bases fitting TRBD2. Germline V gives CDR1 MGHRA, CDR2 YSYEKL. This CDR3 region has 14 residues. The ends lost 4 bases at V and 6 bases at J; junction bases unmatched: 7. CDR3 protein: CASSRPGGGGEQYF. The CDR3 DNA follows: TGCGCCAGCAGCCGTCCTGGCGGGGGGGGCGAGCAGTACTTC.

The chain links TRBV6-6 to TRBJ2-5; 8 nucleotides match TRBD1. Germline V lookup: CDR1 MNHNY, CDR2 SVGAGI (reference sequence). Trimming removed 6 bases from V and 5 bases from J; junction bases left unmatched: 11. This CDR3 is built from 15 residues. CDR3 region: CASRPPGGRGETQYF. The CDR3 nucleotides are TGTGCCAGCAGACCCCCAGGGGGCCGGGGCGAGACCCAGTACTTC.

The CDR3 bases are TGTGCCAGAGGGACAGGTCCCAGAAACACCATATATTTT. Amino acid sequence: CARGTGPRNTIYF. The chain combines TRBV2 with TRBJ1-3; 8 nucleotides match TRBD1. Trimming at V came to 9 bases and at J to 5 bases, leaving 6 bases not matched to a gene. CDR3 length: 13 amino acids. The germline V gene encodes CDR1 SNHLY and CDR2 FYNNEI.

The chain joins TRBV2 to TRBJ1-2; a possible D gene is TRBD1 (6 bases). Germline V lookup: CDR1 SNHLY, CDR2 FYNNEI. V lost 1 base, J lost 4 bases, and 10 bases lay in between. The CDR3 is 14 amino acids. The CDR3 DNA is TGTGCCAGCAGTGAAGTCGGGGACACCTATGGCTACACCTTC. This sequence encodes CASSEVGDTYGYTF. The variable domain in full, completed from reference TRBV2 and TRBJ1-2, reads EPEVTQTPSHQVTQMGQEVILRCVPISNHLYFYWYRQILGQKVEFLVSFYNNEISEKSEIFDDQFSVERPDGSNFTLKIRSTKLEDSAMYFCASSEVGDTYGYTFGSGTRLTVV.

The rearrangement links TRBV7-2 to TRBJ1-2; tentatively, D is TRBD1 (5 bases). V lost 5 bases and J 4 bases, leaving 8 bases between the germline ends. The CDR3 is 12 residues long. CDR1 is SGHTA, CDR2 FQGNSA, per germline. The CDR3 bases are TGTGCCAGCAGCCCGACAGCCTATGGCTACACCTTC. It is translated as CASSPTAYGYTF.

This rearrangement joins TRBV6-1 to TRBJ2-1, with a possible D match to TRBD1 (6 bases). The CDR3 consists of 17 residues. In germline, CDR1 is MNHNS, CDR2 SASEGT. The V end was cut by 4 bases, the J end by 2 bases, with 18 bases between. The CDR3 loop is CASSVEVGGRAYNEQFF. The CDR3 bases are TGTGCCAGCAGTGTTGAGGTAGGGGGAAGGGCCTACAATGAGCAGTTCTTC.

V is TRBV2 and J is TRBJ1-1; D not certain. CDR3 size: 13 residues. V shed 4 bases and J shed 4 bases, with 10 bases lying between them. Looked up from germline, CDR1 is SNHLY and CDR2 is FYNNEI. The CDR3 nucleotides are TGTGCCAGCAGTGGGGAGGGCGGCACTGAAGCTTTCTTT. It translates to CASSGEGGTEAFF.

The chain is built from TRBV9 and TRBJ2-5; 9 positions match TRBD1. Unmatched junction bases numbered 3, after V lost 0 bases and J lost 3 bases. Germline values: CDR1 SGDLS, CDR2 YYNGEE. This CDR3 spans 15 amino acids. The CDR3 reads CASSVAGDREETQYF. In DNA form, the CDR3 reads TGTGCCAGCAGCGTAGCTGGGGACAGGGAAGAGACCCAGTACTTC.

The chain employs TRBV9 and TRBJ2-3; D gene ambiguous. Germline V gene lookup returns CDR1 SGDLS and CDR2 YYNGEE. The CDR3 is 13 residues long. V lost 3 bases to trimming and J lost 3 bases, with 8 bases between them. CDR3 sequence: CASSALRTDTQYF. CDR3 nucleotides: TGTGCCAGCAGCGCCCTTAGAACAGATACGCAGTATTTT.

The chain carries TRBV4-1 and TRBJ2-7, with D unclear. The CDR3 runs 14 residues. V dropped 0 bases and J dropped 0 bases, with 6 bases sitting between them. Germline loops: CDR1 MGHRA, CDR2 YSYEKL. This CDR3 reads CASSQDVNSYEQYF. The CDR3, as DNA: TGCGCCAGCAGCCAAGATGTTAACTCCTACGAGCAGTACTTC.

The chain couples TRBV11-2 to TRBJ2-1; 7 nucleotides match TRBD1. This CDR3 has 15 amino acids. The germline CDR1 and CDR2 sequences are SGHAT and FQNNGV. Trimming at V came to 3 bases and at J to 6 bases, leaving 8 bases not matched to a gene. CDR3 bases: TGTGCCAGCAGCTTTGGGCCGGGACAGAGCAATGAGCAGTTCTTC. This gives the protein CASSFGPGQSNEQFF.

In its sample, this clone was seen once. The chain couples TRBV5-1 to TRBJ2-3; the match to TRBD2 covers 11 bases. Germline CDR1 is SGHRS and CDR2 is YFSETQ. The CDR3 loop spans 13 amino acids. After removal of 6 bases from V and 5 bases from J, the junction contained 2 bases not matched to a gene. CDR3 region: CASMGLAVDTQYF. In DNA form, the CDR3 reads TGCGCCAGCATGGGACTAGCGGTAGATACGCAGTATTTT. The full variable domain, its missing parts supplied by reference TRBV5-1 and TRBJ2-3, is KAGVTQTPRYLIKTRGQQVTLSCSPISGHRSVSWYQQTPGQGLQFLFEYFSETQRNKGNFPGRFSGRQFSNSRSEMNVSTLELGDSALYLCASMGLAVDTQYFGPGTRLTVL.

The chain couples TRBV18 to TRBJ2-6; TRBD2 might be the D (5 bases). The CDR3 loop spans 16 amino acids. The V and J ends lost 0 bases and 2 bases respectively, with 8 bases between them. Germline CDR1 is KGHSH and CDR2 is LQKENI. The CDR3 DNA is TGTGCCAGCTCACCACCTGAGACTACTGGGGCCAACGTCCTGACTTTC. This sequence encodes CASSPPETTGANVLTF.

The V call is TRBV7-6, the J call TRBJ2-7; possible D gene TRBD2, 6 bases. There are 14 residues in the CDR3. The V gene lost 1 base and the J gene lost 4 bases, with 11 bases spanning the gap. Germline V gives CDR1 SGHVS, CDR2 FNYEAQ. CDR3 nucleotides: TGTGCCAGCAGCTTAGGGGGGGACTTTTACGAGCAGTACTTC. This codes for CASSLGGDFYEQYF.

The chain combines TRBV27 with TRBJ1-6; 8 bases are shared with TRBD1. The germline gives CDR1 MNHEY, CDR2 SMNVEV (reference sequence). Germline trimming cut 8 bases from V and 6 bases from J; bases unmatched to any gene: 9. The CDR3 loop spans 15 amino acids. CDR3 residues: CASGWVTGVNSPLHF. The CDR3 coding sequence is TGTGCCAGCGGGTGGGTGACAGGGGTTAATTCACCCCTCCACTTT.

The chain employs TRBV5-1 and TRBJ1-2, with D tentatively TRBD1 (5 bases). This CDR3 is built from 14 residues. Germline V gives CDR1 SGHRS, CDR2 YFSETQ. The germline V and J ends were trimmed by 4 bases and 4 bases, with 14 bases remaining between them. Here the CDR3 DNA reads TGCGCCAGCAGCCCTGGGAGGGGCCCCTATGGCTACACCTTC. Amino acid sequence: CASSPGRGPYGYTF.

The chain recombines TRBV19 with TRBJ2-3; 7 bases line up with TRBD2. The CDR3 spans 14 residues. Germline V gene data show CDR1 as LNHDA and CDR2 as SQIVND (reference sequence). The V gene end was trimmed by 9 bases and the J gene end by 5 bases; junction bases not matched to a gene: 11. The CDR3 reads CASTYAGAIDTQYF. DNA for the CDR3: TGTGCCAGCACCTACGCGGGAGCTATAGATACGCAGTATTTT.

The rearrangement links TRBV12-5 to TRBJ2-6; the D is unclear. Germline-derived CDR1 and CDR2 are LGHNT and FRNRAP. The CDR3 is 13 residues long. With 6 bases removed from V and 1 base from J, the gap between germline ends came to 4 bases. The CDR3 DNA reads TGTGCTAGTGGCTCGTCTGGGGCCAACGTCCTGACTTTC. Encoded protein: CASGSSGANVLTF.

This chain uses TRBV11-2 with TRBJ2-3; 9 nucleotides align to TRBD2. After removal of 5 bases from V and 2 bases from J, the junction contained 5 bases not matched to a gene. This CDR3 has 15 residues. Germline-derived CDR1 and CDR2 are SGHAT and FQNNGV. Written as DNA, the CDR3 is TGTGCCAGCAGCGAAGCGGGAGGATTCACAGATACGCAGTATTTT. Its protein is CASSEAGGFTDTQYF.

The chain combines TRBV5-6 with TRBJ2-1; 10 positions match TRBD2. Germline V gene data show CDR1 as SGHDT and CDR2 as YYEEEE. J gave up 7 bases and V 1 base, and 2 bases lay outside the gene matches. The CDR3 covers 14 residues. CDR3 region: CASSLSGRANEQFF. The CDR3 bases are TGTGCCAGCAGCTTGAGCGGGAGGGCGAATGAGCAGTTCTTC.

This clone has more than one count but fewer than ten. The V and J genes are TRBV27 and TRBJ2-1, with a possible D match to TRBD1 (5 bases). Trimming cost V 1 base and J 1 base, with 11 bases left between them. Germline V gives CDR1 MNHEY, CDR2 SMNVEV (reference sequence). CDR3 length: 16 residues. CDR3 residues: CASSLFTGGSYNEQFF. CDR3 DNA: TGTGCCAGCAGTTTATTCACAGGTGGATCCTACAATGAGCAGTTCTTC.

This chain uses TRBV27 with TRBJ1-2; the D gene is possibly TRBD1 (5 bases). CDR1 MNHEY and CDR2 SMNVEV come from the germline V gene (reference sequence). Trimming shortened V by 5 bases and J by 5 bases, and 12 bases separated the two germline ends. The CDR3 loop spans 13 amino acids. CDR3 region: CASSPYGGYGYTF. DNA of the CDR3: TGTGCCAGCAGTCCTTACGGGGGTTATGGCTACACCTTC.

This chain joins TRBV5-1 and TRBJ2-5; 9 nucleotides match TRBD2. Germline lookup yields CDR1 SGHRS and CDR2 YFSETQ. This CDR3 is built from 16 residues. Trimming cost V 0 bases and J 5 bases; bases outside gene matches: 8. The CDR3 DNA sequence: TGCGCCAGCAGCTTGGGGAGGGCTAGCGGGGACGAGACCCAGTACTTC. Its protein product is CASSLGRASGDETQYF.

This chain links TRBV29-1 with TRBJ2-2; 9 bases are a match to TRBD1. Germline lookup yields CDR1 SQVTM and CDR2 ANQGSEA. Losses at the gene ends were 7 bases for V and 6 bases for J; bases not matched to a gene: 9. The CDR3 is 14 residues long. The CDR3 DNA reads TGCAGCGGGGGCCGGGACAGGGTTGCCGGGGAGCTGTTTTTT. This sequence encodes CSGGRDRVAGELFF.